The clone carrying this TCR beta chain was seen a few times. Its antigen is undetermined. Unmatched junction bases numbered 4, after V lost 4 bases and J lost 1 base. This CDR3 region has 14 residues. Germline CDR1 and CDR2: DFQATT and SNEGSKA (reference sequence). These data come from a study of response to subunit inactivated influenza vaccine. TCRdb itself ran the RT-PCR reads through MiXCR, one entry per CDR3 protein. There are hundreds of thousands of distinct CDR3 sequences in the sample; around 15% occur only once, and approximately 7.6% lies in the top ten. Study-level findings and limits: New T cells are recruited in small numbers by each seasonal influenza vaccination, according to the authors' suggestion.

The material was PBMCs from blood, obtained less than 15 days before vaccination. The clonotype comes from a man over 45 who received an inactivated influenza vaccine. The chain couples TRBV20-1 to TRBJ2-7; 10 bases match TRBD1. The DNA of the CDR3 is TGCAGTGCTACAAGACAGGGGGCGTCCTACGAGCAGTACTTC. Its protein product is CSATRQGASYEQYF.